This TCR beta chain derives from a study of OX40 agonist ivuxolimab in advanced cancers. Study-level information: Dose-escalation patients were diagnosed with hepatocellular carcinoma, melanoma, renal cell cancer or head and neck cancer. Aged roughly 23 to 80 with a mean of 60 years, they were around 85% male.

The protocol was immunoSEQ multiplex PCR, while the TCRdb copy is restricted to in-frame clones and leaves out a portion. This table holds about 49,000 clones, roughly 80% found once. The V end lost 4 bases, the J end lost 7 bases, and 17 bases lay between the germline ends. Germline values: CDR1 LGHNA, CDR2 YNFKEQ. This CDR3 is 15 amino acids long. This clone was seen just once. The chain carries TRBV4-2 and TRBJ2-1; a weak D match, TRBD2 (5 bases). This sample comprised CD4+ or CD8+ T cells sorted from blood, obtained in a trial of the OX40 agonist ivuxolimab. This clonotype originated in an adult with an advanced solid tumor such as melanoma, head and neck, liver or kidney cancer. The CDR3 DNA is TGTGCCAGCAGCCGAGACGGGAACGTAGGAAATGAGCAGTTCTTC. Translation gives CASSRDGNVGNEQFF.